This T cell receptor (beta chain) is drawn from a study of shared clonotypes between healthy human individuals. The method was immunoSEQ multiplex PCR; TCRdb's version includes in-frame clones alone and lacks a portion of them. The sample carries roughly 110,000 clones, more than 65% recorded once. The CDR3 runs to 16 residues. Germline values: CDR1 MGHRA, CDR2 YSYEKL. The ends lost 1 base at V and 7 bases at J; junction bases unmatched: 9. The chain joins TRBV4-1 to TRBJ2-7; TRBD1 aligns across 11 bases. The origin of this receptor is a woman aged 30 to 39 in good health. The sample was memory CD8+ T cells sorted from blood. Subset in this sample: CD45RO+ cells pooled with CCR7-negative TemRA cells. The DNA of the CDR3 is TGCGCCAGCAGCCAAGTCCGGACAGGGGGCGCGGGTGAGCAGTACTTC. Residues: CASSQVRTGGAGEQYF.